A selection of T cell receptor beta chains follows, all from one sample in a study of blood T cell repertoires in COVID-19. Here immunoSEQ multiplex PCR was the method, and the copy in TCRdb shows in-frame clones only, minus some. The sample includes 400,000 or so clones, around 90% of them seen just once. Sequences were obtained from PBMCs or T cells enriched from blood (not recorded which). The receptors were sampled from a man between 18 and 35 years old who had recovered from COVID-19. CDR3s include the opening cysteine and the closing phenylalanine or tryptophan. Size tells how often a clone was seen (once, few, many) or the class of an expanded clone, and some rows leave it out.

cdr3_aa	clone_size	j_call	v_call	cdr3_length
CASSLVTSGGAYEQFF	NA	TRBJ2-1	TRBV5-1	16
CASIPKMTGAYGYTF	NA	TRBJ1-2	TRBV2	15
CASSPDRGNTEAFF	once	TRBJ1-1	TRBV7-2	14
CATSRERRREVFLDEQFF	NA	TRBJ2-1	TRBV15	18
CASSLSQGFTEAFF	NA	TRBJ1-1	TRBV7-2	14
CASSLNYRDSNEKLFF	NA	TRBJ1-4	TRBV16	16
CASSRGQGNEKLFF	NA	TRBJ1-4	TRBV2	14
CASSEAPLSWAGNTIYF	NA	TRBJ1-3	TRBV2	17
CASSEALLGSTDTQYF	NA	TRBJ2-3	TRBV2	16
CASSTGQGNSPLHF	NA	TRBJ1-6	TRBV6-5	14
CASIPQASLTEAFF	NA	TRBJ1-1	TRBV19	14
CASSQGTVDNSPLHF	NA	TRBJ1-6	TRBV3-1/TRBV3-2	15
CASSPLGQGNTEAFF	NA	TRBJ1-1	TRBV14	15
CASLAGSPRGTEAFF	NA	TRBJ1-1	TRBV4-2	15
CASSVQGGNTEAFF	NA	TRBJ1-1	TRBV2	14
CASSVTGLSNQPQHF	NA	TRBJ1-5	TRBV9	15
CASSRDGRDTQYF	NA	TRBJ2-3	TRBV4-1	13
CSGKGQNANTGELFF	NA	TRBJ2-2	TRBV29-1	15
CASSLGTSVSGELFF	NA	TRBJ2-2	TRBV11-3	15
CASSYRADRGDTEAFF	NA	TRBJ1-1	TRBV5-5	16
CASSNLGSQPQHF	few	TRBJ1-5	TRBV6-5	13
CASRPQGFPYGYTF	NA	TRBJ1-2	TRBV28	14
CASSPGQADSNQPQHF	NA	TRBJ1-5	TRBV18	16
CASSSGSSYNEQFF	NA	TRBJ2-1	TRBV27	14
CAIRTDSSGNTIYF	NA	TRBJ1-3	TRBV10-3	14
CASSFGVLQYDLEQYF	NA	TRBJ2-7	TRBV7-9	16
CASSPSGGVEQYF	few	TRBJ2-7	TRBV6-6	13
CASSSGSGSTGELFF	NA	TRBJ2-2	TRBV11-2	15
CASSLVGDPRDTIYF	NA	TRBJ1-3	TRBV5-1	15
CASRLRDQPQHF	NA	TRBJ1-5	TRBV12-3/TRBV12-4	12
CASSFQAELFF	once	TRBJ2-2	TRBV7-6	11
CASQRGVLTDTQYF	few	TRBJ2-3	TRBV7-9	14